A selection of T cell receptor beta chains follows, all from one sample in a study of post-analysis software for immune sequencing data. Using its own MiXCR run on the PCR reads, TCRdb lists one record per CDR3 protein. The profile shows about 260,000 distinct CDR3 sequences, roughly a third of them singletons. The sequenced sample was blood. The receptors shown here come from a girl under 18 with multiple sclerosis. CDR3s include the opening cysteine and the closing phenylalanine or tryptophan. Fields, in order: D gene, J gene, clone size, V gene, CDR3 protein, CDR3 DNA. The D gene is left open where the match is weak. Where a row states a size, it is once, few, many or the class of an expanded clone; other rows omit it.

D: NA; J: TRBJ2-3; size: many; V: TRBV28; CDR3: CASSLQDSTDTQYF; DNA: TGTGCCAGCAGCCTACAAGACAGCACAGATACGCAGTATTTT
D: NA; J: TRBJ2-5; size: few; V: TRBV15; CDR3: CAASRALGSGETQYF; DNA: TGTGCCGCCAGCAGGGCTCTGGGGTCCGGGGAGACCCAGTACTTC
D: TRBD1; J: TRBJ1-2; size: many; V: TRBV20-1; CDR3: CSGDRDNYGYTF; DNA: TGCAGTGGGGACAGGGATAACTATGGCTACACCTTC
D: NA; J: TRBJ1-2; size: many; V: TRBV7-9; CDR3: CASSLLGGDYGYTF; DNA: TGTGCCAGCAGCTTACTCGGCGGGGACTATGGCTACACCTTC
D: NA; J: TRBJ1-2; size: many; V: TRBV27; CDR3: CASSAYPNRDSYGYTF; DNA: TGTGCCAGCAGTGCGTACCCTAATAGGGATAGCTATGGCTACACCTTC
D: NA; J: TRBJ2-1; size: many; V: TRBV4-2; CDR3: CASSQEGAGSSYNEQFF; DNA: TGTGCCAGCAGCCAAGAGGGCGCGGGCAGCTCCTACAATGAGCAGTTCTTC
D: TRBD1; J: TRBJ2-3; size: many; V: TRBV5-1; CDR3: CASSLHSVQGARADTQYF; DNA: TGCGCCAGCAGCTTGCATTCTGTGCAGGGGGCAAGGGCAGATACGCAGTATTTT
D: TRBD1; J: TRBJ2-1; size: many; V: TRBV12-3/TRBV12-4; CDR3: CASRKRTGAFDEQFF; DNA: TGTGCCAGCAGGAAGAGGACAGGGGCGTTCGATGAGCAGTTCTTC
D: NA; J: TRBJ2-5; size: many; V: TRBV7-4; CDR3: CASASRLSQYF; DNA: TGTGCCAGCGCGTCTCGGTTGTCCCAGTACTTC
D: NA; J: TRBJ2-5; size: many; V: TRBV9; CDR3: CASSVVEVQETQYF; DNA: TGTGCCAGCAGCGTAGTCGAGGTACAAGAGACCCAGTACTTC
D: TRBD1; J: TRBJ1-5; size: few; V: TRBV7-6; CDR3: CASSHPLGDRTNQPQHF; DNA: TGTGCCAGCAGCCACCCGCTGGGGGACAGGACAAATCAGCCCCAGCATTTT
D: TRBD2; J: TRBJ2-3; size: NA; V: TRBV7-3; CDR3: CASSAPSAGGASTQYF; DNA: TGTGCCAGCAGCGCACCCTCAGCGGGGGGCGCCAGTACGCAGTATTTT
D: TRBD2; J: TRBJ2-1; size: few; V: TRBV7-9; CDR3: CASSRRAGTSVYNEQFF; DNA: TGTGCCAGCAGCCGGCGGGCCGGGACTAGCGTCTACAATGAGCAGTTCTTC
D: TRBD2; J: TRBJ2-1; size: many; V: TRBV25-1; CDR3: CASSEFVGGEIHEQFF; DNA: TGTGCCAGCAGTGAATTTGTGGGAGGGGAAATTCATGAGCAGTTCTTC
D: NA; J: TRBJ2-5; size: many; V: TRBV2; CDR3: CASSGLRSETQYF; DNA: TGTGCCAGCAGTGGATTGAGGTCAGAGACCCAGTACTTC
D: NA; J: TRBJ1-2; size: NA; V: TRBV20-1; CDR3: CSARVPGSNGYTF; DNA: TGCAGTGCTAGAGTCCCGGGATCGAATGGCTACACCTTC
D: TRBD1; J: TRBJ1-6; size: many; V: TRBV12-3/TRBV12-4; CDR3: CASSLGQGASPLHF; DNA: TGTGCCAGCAGTTTAGGTCAGGGGGCCTCACCCCTCCACTTT
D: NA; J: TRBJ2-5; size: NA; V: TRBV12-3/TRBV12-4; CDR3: CASRGRGETQYF; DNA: TGTGCCAGCAGAGGGAGAGGAGAGACCCAGTACTTC
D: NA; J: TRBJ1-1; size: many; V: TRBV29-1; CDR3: CSVEGDNTEAFF; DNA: TGCAGCGTTGAAGGGGATAACACTGAAGCTTTCTTT
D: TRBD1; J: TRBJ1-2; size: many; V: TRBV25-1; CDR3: CASSPGQGRRYTF; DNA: TGTGCCAGCAGTCCGGGACAGGGTCGTCGCTACACCTTC
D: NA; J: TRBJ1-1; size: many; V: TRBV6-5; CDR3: CASSLREWQMNTEAFF; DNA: TGTGCCAGCAGTTTGAGGGAGTGGCAGATGAACACTGAAGCTTTCTTT
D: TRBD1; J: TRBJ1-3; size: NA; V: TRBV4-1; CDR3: CASSQDSRQGNTIYF; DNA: TGCGCCAGCAGCCAAGATTCAAGACAGGGGAACACCATATATTTT
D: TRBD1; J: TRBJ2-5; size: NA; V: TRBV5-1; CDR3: CASSLVRQGPEETQYF; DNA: TGCGCCAGCAGCCTTGTCCGACAGGGGCCCGAGGAGACCCAGTACTTC
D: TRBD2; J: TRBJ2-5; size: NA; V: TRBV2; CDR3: CASSIAGGLETQYF; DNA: TGTGCCAGCAGTATAGCGGGGGGACTGGAGACCCAGTACTTC
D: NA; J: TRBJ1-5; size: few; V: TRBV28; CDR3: CASSQRAGPQPQHF; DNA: TGTGCCAGCAGCCAGAGGGCAGGGCCTCAGCCCCAGCATTTT
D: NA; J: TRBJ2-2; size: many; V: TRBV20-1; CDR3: CSARSGTGELFF; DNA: TGCAGTGCGAGGTCCGGCACCGGGGAGCTGTTTTTT
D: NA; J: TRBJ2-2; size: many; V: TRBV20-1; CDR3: CSARGQGWTGELFF; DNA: TGCAGTGCTAGGGGGCAGGGGTGGACCGGGGAGCTGTTTTTT
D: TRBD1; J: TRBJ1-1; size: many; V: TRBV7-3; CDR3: CASSSTGADWTNMNTEAFF; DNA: TGTGCCAGCAGTTCGACAGGGGCGGACTGGACCAATATGAACACTGAAGCTTTCTTT
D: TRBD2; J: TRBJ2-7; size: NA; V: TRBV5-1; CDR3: CASSWTSAMSYEQYF; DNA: TGCGCCAGCAGCTGGACTAGCGCCATGAGCTACGAGCAGTACTTC
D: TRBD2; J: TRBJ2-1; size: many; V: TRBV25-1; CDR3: CASSDASGRANNEQFF; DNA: TGTGCCAGCAGTGACGCGAGCGGGAGGGCCAACAATGAGCAGTTCTTC
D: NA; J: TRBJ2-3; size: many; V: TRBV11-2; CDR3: CASSPVVDTQYF; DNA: TGTGCCAGCAGCCCGGTGGTAGATACGCAGTATTTT
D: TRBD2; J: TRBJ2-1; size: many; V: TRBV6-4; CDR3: CASSDFPAGGGGEQFF; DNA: TGTGCCAGCAGTGATTTCCCCGCGGGAGGGGGTGGTGAGCAGTTCTTC
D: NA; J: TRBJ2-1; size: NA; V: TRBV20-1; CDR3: CSAGLETGRTEQFF; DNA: TGCAGTGCTGGCCTAGAGACAGGTCGAACGGAGCAGTTCTTC
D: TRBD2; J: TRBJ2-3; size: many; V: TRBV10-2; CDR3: CASRASSGGTDTQYF; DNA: TGCGCCAGCAGGGCTTCTAGCGGGGGCACAGATACGCAGTATTTT
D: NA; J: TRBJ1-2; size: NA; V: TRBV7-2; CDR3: CASSSRGPTYGYTF; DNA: TGTGCCAGCAGCTCCAGAGGTCCCACCTATGGCTACACCTTC
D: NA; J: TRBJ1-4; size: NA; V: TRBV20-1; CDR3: CSARPVGAGGATNEKLFF; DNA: TGCAGTGCCAGGCCCGTGGGGGCCGGAGGGGCAACTAATGAAAAACTGTTTTTT
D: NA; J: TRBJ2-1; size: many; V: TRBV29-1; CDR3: CSGTLRGDPYNEQFF; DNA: TGCAGCGGCACCCTTAGGGGGGATCCTTACAATGAGCAGTTCTTC
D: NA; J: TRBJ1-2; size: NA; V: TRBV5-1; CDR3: CASNRGGTYGYTF; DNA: TGCGCCAGCAACCGAGGGGGGACCTATGGCTACACCTTC
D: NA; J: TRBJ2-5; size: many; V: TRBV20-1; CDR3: CSARKPDGKTQYF; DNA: TGCAGTGCTAGAAAGCCAGACGGAAAGACCCAGTACTTC
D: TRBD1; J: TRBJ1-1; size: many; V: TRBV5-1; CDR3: CASSGPTGGTEAFF; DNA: TGCGCCAGCAGCGGCCCGACAGGGGGCACTGAAGCTTTCTTT
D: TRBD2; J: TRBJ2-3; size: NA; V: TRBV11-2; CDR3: CASSPGLAGRTDTQYF; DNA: TGTGCCAGCAGCCCAGGACTAGCGGGGCGCACAGATACGCAGTATTTT
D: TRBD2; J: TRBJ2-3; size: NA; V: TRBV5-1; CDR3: CASSWLAGRTDTQYF; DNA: TGCGCCAGCAGCTGGCTAGCGGGACGCACAGATACGCAGTATTTT
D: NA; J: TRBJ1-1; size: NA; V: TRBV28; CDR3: CASSPRGTGAEAFF; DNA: TGTGCCAGCAGTCCTCGAGGGACGGGAGCTGAAGCTTTCTTT